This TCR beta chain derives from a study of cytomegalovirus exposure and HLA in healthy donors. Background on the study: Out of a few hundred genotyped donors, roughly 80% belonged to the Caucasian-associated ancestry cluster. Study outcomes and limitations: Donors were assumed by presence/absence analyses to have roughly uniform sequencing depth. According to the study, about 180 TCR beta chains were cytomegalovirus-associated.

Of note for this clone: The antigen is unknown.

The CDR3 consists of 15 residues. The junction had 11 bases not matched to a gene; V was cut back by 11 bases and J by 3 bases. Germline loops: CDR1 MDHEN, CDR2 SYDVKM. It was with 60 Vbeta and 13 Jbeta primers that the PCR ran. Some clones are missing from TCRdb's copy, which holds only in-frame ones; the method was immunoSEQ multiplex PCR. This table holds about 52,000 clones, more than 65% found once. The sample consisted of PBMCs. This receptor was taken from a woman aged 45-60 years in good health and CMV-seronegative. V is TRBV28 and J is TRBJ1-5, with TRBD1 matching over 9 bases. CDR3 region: CAARLGQGHNQPQHF. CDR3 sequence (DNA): TGTGCCGCTAGGTTGGGACAGGGTCACAATCAGCCCCAGCATTTT.